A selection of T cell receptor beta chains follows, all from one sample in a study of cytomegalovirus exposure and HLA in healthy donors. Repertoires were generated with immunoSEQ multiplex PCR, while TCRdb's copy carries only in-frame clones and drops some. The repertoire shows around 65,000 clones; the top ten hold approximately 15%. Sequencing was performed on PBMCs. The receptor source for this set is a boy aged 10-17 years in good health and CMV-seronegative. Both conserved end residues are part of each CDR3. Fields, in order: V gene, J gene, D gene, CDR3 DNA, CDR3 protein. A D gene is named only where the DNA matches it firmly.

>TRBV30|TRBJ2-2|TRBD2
TGTGCCTGGACCGGGACTAGCGGGGGGGCCACCGGGGAGCTGTTTTTT
CAWTGTSGGATGELFF
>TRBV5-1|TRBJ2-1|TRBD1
TGCGCCAGCAGCCCCGGTGGGACAGACAATGAGCAGTTCTTC
CASSPGGTDNEQFF
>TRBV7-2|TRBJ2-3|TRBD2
TGTGCCAGCAGACGGACTAGCGGGACTACCACAGATACGCAGTATTTT
CASRRTSGTTTDTQYF
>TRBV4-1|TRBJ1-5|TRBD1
TGCGCCAGCAGCCAAGGCCCCGACAGGGACAATCAGCCCCAGCATTTT
CASSQGPDRDNQPQHF
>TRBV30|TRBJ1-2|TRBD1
TGTGCCTGGAGTTACCCTACAGGGGGGGGCCTTGGCTACACCTTC
CAWSYPTGGGLGYTF
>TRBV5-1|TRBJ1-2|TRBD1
TGCGCCAGCAGGGACGGACAGGGGTTTGGTGGCTACACCTTC
CASRDGQGFGGYTF
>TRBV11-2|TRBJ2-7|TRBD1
TGTGCCAGCAGCACCGGGACAGGGGGCTACGAGCAGTACTTC
CASSTGTGGYEQYF
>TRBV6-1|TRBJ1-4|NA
TGTGCCAGCATCATGTTGGGAGGCGGAAAACTGTTTTTT
CASIMLGGGKLFF
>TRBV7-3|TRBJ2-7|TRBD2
TGTGCCAGCAGCTCATCGCCGGGACTAGCCGGCTACGAGCAGTACTTC
CASSSSPGLAGYEQYF
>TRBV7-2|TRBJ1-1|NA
TGTGCCAGCAGCTTGACCCCGGGACACAACACTGAAGCTTTCTTT
CASSLTPGHNTEAFF
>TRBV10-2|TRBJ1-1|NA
TGCGCCACCAAAAACGCAGGGAACACTGAAGCTTTCTTT
CATKNAGNTEAFF
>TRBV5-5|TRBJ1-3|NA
TGTGCCAGCAGCTTACCAGGGGCGGACACCATATATTTT
CASSLPGADTIYF
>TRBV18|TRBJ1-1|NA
TGTGCCAGCTCACCGAGTACCGGGGATTTGAACACTGAAGCTTTCTTT
CASSPSTGDLNTEAFF
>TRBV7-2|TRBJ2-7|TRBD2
TGTGCCAGCAGCTTAGTCTCGCGGGAGATTGACGAGCAGTACTTC
CASSLVSREIDEQYF
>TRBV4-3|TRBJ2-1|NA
TGCGCCAGCAGCCAAGTCGGGTACAATGAGCAGTTCTTC
CASSQVGYNEQFF
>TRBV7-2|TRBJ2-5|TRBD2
TGTGCCAGCAGCTTAGTGTTTTCTAGCGGGAGGGGGCAAGAGACCCAGTACTTC
CASSLVFSSGRGQETQYF
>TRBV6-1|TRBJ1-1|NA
TGTGCCAGCAGAGCTACCGGGACACCTGAAGCTTTCTTT
CASRATGTPEAFF
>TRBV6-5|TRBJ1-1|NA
TGTGCCAGCAGTTATCGACAGGTGGACACTGAAGCTTTCTTT
CASSYRQVDTEAFF
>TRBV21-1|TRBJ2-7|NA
TGTGCCAGCAGCAAAGCAGGCCAGGGGGATAGAGACTACGAGCAGTACTTC
CASSKAGQGDRDYEQYF
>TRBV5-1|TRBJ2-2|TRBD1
TGCGCCAGCAGCTTGTCACAGGGGGCGGACGGGGAGCTGTTTTTT
CASSLSQGADGELFF
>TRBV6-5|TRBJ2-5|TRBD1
TGTGCCAGCAGTTACTCACCGGGACAGGGTCAAGAGACCCAGTACTTC
CASSYSPGQGQETQYF
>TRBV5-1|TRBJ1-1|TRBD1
TGCGCCAGCAGCTTGGGACAGGGGGCCATGAACACTGAAGCTTTCTTT
CASSLGQGAMNTEAFF
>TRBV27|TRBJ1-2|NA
TGTGCCAGCAGTTTTCAAGGACAGAACTATGGCTACACCTTC
CASSFQGQNYGYTF
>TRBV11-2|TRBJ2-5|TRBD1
TGTGCCAGCAGCTTGACAGGGGGCGCAAGCCAAGAGACCCAGTACTTC
CASSLTGGASQETQYF
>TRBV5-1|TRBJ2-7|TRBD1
TGCGCCAGCAGCTTGAGAACTGGACAGGGCCACGAGCAGTACTTC
CASSLRTGQGHEQYF
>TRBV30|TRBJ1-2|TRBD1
TGTGCCGGAAAACAGGGGGCAGGAGGCTACACCTTC
CAGKQGAGGYTF
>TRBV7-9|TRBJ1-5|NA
TGTGCCAGCAGCTTATCGGGTAACAATCAGCCCCAGCATTTT
CASSLSGNNQPQHF
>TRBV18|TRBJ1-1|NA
TGTGCCAGCTCACCAGCACCGATACAAGACACTGAAGCTTTCTTT
CASSPAPIQDTEAFF
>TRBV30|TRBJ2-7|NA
TGTGCCTGGAGTGGATCGGGGGACGAGCAGTACTTC
CAWSGSGDEQYF
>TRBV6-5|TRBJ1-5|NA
TGTGCCAGCAGTTACTCAGGAGGGTCGAATCAGCCCCAGCATTTT
CASSYSGGSNQPQHF
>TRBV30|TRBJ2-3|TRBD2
TGTGCCTGGGACGGGCGGGGTAGCGGGGAGTCTTATACGCAGTATTTT
CAWDGRGSGESYTQYF
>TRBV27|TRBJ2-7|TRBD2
TGTGCCAGCATGGCGGGGGGCGCGTACGAGCAGTACTTC
CASMAGGAYEQYF
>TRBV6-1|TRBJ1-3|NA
TGTGCCAGCAGCAGACAGGTCTCTGGAAACACCATATATTTT
CASSRQVSGNTIYF
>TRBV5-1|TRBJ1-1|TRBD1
TGCGCCACCACGGCCTTGGACAGGGGCACTGAAGCTTTCTTT
CATTALDRGTEAFF
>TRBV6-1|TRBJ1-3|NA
TGTGCCAGCAGTTCTCAACCTAACTCTGGAAACACCATATATTTT
CASSSQPNSGNTIYF
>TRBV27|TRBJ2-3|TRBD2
TGTGCCAGCAGTCAGGGGACTAGCGGGGGGACAGATACGCAGTATTTT
CASSQGTSGGTDTQYF
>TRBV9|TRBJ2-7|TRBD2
TGTGCCAGCAGTGACGGGGACTCTAGCGGGAGGAACTACGAGCAGTACTTC
CASSDGDSSGRNYEQYF
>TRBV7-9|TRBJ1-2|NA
TGTGCCAGCAGCTACGGGGGGAGCGACTATGGCTACACCTTC
CASSYGGSDYGYTF
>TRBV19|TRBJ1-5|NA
TGTGCCAGTAGTAGTAAAGCGAATCAGCCCCAGCATTTT
CASSSKANQPQHF
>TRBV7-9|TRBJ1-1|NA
TGTGCCAGCAAAACCCAGGACAAGGAAGCTTTCTTT
CASKTQDKEAFF
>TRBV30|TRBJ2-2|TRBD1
TGTGCCTGGAGTACGACAGGGGGCACCGGGGAGCTGTTTTTT
CAWSTTGGTGELFF
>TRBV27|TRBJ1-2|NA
TGTGCCAGCAGTTTATCGAATACCCCAGGGCAAGGCTACACCTTC
CASSLSNTPGQGYTF
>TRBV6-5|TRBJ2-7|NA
TGTGCCAGCAGCCGCTTTACCAGCTCCTACGAGCAGTACTTC
CASSRFTSSYEQYF